This paragraph covers one T cell receptor (beta chain) sequence. The primer mix had 60 Vbeta and 13 Jbeta primers. Original handling: Counted up in a later analysis, unique TCR beta chains came to some 80 million, with some 9.9 million shared. The assay was immunoSEQ multiplex PCR, and TCRdb's table has in-frame clones only and misses some. V, J and clone size reflect that table, while D and trimming were determined from the DNA. The data contain about 150,000 clones, about four fifths of them singletons. This entry comes from a study of cytomegalovirus exposure and HLA in healthy donors. From germline, CDR1 is ENHRY and CDR2 SYGVKD. Trimming took off 6 bases at V and 0 bases at J, with 14 bases between the two ends. This CDR3 is 15 amino acids long.

This clonotype was obtained from a man between 50 and 59 years old in good health and CMV-seropositive. What was sequenced was PBMCs. The chain has TRBV10-3 and TRBJ1-1; perhaps TRBD1 as D (5 bases). The CDR3 sequence: CAIRAGGDVNTEAFF. The DNA for the CDR3 is TGTGCCATCAGGGCGGGAGGGGACGTGAACACTGAAGCTTTCTTT.